What follows are 24 T cell receptor beta chains derived from one specimen sequenced in a study of T cell responses to AZD1222 COVID-19 vaccine. Measured with immunoSEQ multiplex PCR; TCRdb has only the in-frame clones, and not every one. Of around 150,000 clones in the sample, under 95% were seen once. Here the sequenced sample was peripheral blood, taken 28 days after the second AZD1222 dose. Receptors were obtained from an adult who received the AZD1222 COVID-19 vaccine.

This chain uses TRBV29-1 with TRBJ2-7; weak D call: TRBD1 (6 bases). From germline, CDR1 is SQVTM and CDR2 ANQGSEA. The CDR3 covers 13 residues. The V and J ends lost 3 bases and 6 bases respectively, with 15 bases between them. Here the CDR3 DNA reads TGCAGCGTTGAGGGTCAGGGGAAGAGCGAGCAGTACTTC. Translation: CSVEGQGKSEQYF.

This clone was counted only a few times. The genes are TRBV6-5 and TRBJ1-5, with D tentatively TRBD1 (5 bases). Trimming pared 7 bases from V and 7 bases from J, leaving 17 bases between. The V gene's germline CDR1 is MNHEY and CDR2 SVGAGI. The CDR3 totals 14 residues. CDR3 in DNA: TGTGCCAGCACCACCAACTGGGGGGGACAGCCCCAGCATTTT. Translation: CASTTNWGGQPQHF.

This chain joins TRBV7-2 and TRBJ2-1, with 13 bases aligning to TRBD2. V dropped 5 bases and J dropped 10; count of bases not matched to a gene: 14. CDR1 and CDR2 (germline): SGHTA, FQGNSA. The CDR3 is 17 residues long. The CDR3 reads CASSPRGGLAGAGEQFF. The CDR3 coding sequence is TGTGCCAGCAGCCCGCGGGGTGGACTAGCGGGAGCTGGGGAGCAGTTCTTC.

This rearrangement joins TRBV29-1 to TRBJ2-7; TRBD2 is a possible D gene (7 bases). Germline loops: CDR1 SQVTM, CDR2 ANQGSEA. V was cut by 7 bases and J by 5 bases, with 24 bases left in between. This CDR3 contains 15 residues. The CDR3 DNA is TGCAGCGCTGAGCTAGGGGGGAGGGCCAGAGACGAGCAGTACTTC. Protein: CSAELGGRARDEQYF.

The chain combines TRBV19 with TRBJ1-5; no clear D. With 7 bases removed from V and 7 bases from J, the gap between germline ends came to 11 bases. Per germline, CDR1 LNHDA and CDR2 SQIVND (reference sequence). CDR3 size: 12 residues. Written as DNA, the CDR3 is TGTGCCAGTACAGGTTTCTGGCAGCCCCAGCATTTT. Translated: CASTGFWQPQHF.

The chain is built from TRBV30 and TRBJ2-5; D might be TRBD1 or TRBD2, each matching 5 bases. Germline CDR1 reads GTSNPN; CDR2 reads SVGIG (reference sequence). Deletions cut 2 bases from V and 7 bases from J, with 14 bases between. The CDR3 consists of 13 residues. The CDR3 bases are TGTGCCTGGAGTTTCCGGGCTGGGGGGACCCAGTACTTC. Translation gives CAWSFRAGGTQYF.

This clone was picked up one time. The gene calls are TRBV6-5 and TRBJ1-5, with 9 bases matching TRBD1. With 5 bases clipped from V and 7 bases from J, the junction kept 3 bases outside the gene matches. CDR3 length equals 13 residues. Per germline, CDR1 MNHEY and CDR2 SVGAGI. The CDR3 DNA reads as TGTGCCAGCAGTAGGGACAGGGCCCAGCCCCAGCATTTT. Residues: CASSRDRAQPQHF.

V is TRBV29-1 and J is TRBJ2-1; no reliable D call. The V end lost 3 bases, the J end lost 9 bases, and 0 bases lay between the germline ends. The CDR3 has 8 amino acids. From germline, CDR1 is SQVTM and CDR2 ANQGSEA. CDR3 nucleotide sequence: TGCAGCGTTGATGAGCAGTTCTTC. It yields the protein CSVDEQFF.

CDR3 DNA: TGTGCCAGCAGCTTGACAAAGCGGGAGCGCTTCTACAATGAGCAGTTCTTC. It translates to CASSLTKRERFYNEQFF. This chain links TRBV5-8 with TRBJ2-1; 8 positions agree with TRBD2. Germline V gene sequence: CDR1 SGHTS, CDR2 YDEGEE. CDR3 size: 17 residues. V was clipped by 1 base and J by 3 bases; unmatched bases: 9.

The chain employs TRBV9 and TRBJ2-1; 8 bases align to TRBD2. Germline lookup yields CDR1 SGDLS and CDR2 YYNGEE. This CDR3 comprises 15 residues. The V and J ends lost 5 bases and 4 bases, in that order; junction bases with no gene match: 8. The CDR3 region has the DNA TGTGCCAGCAGGAGAGGAGCGGGAGAATACAATGAGCAGTTCTTC. This encodes CASRRGAGEYNEQFF. The full variable domain, in which reference TRBV9 and TRBJ2-1 provide the parts outside the CDR3, is DSGVTQTPKHLITATGQRVTLRCSPRSGDLSVYWYQQSLDQGLQFLIQYYNGEERAKGNILERFSAQQFPDLHSELNLSSLELGDSALYFCASRRGAGEYNEQFFGPGTRLTVL.

The V call is TRBV4-1, the J call TRBJ1-1; 9 bases fit TRBD1. Germline V gene sequence: CDR1 MGHRA, CDR2 YSYEKL. V lost 1 base to trimming and J lost 4 bases; unmatched junction nucleotides: 7. The CDR3 runs 16 residues. CDR3 in DNA: TGCGCCAGCAGCCAAGTCGGGACAGGGTCGTTCACTGAAGCTTTCTTT. It codes for CASSQVGTGSFTEAFF.

This chain uses TRBV11-2 with TRBJ1-1; TRBD1 is a possible D gene (5 bases). The germline V and J ends were trimmed by 1 base and 1 base, with 7 bases remaining between them. This CDR3 region has 14 residues. In germline, CDR1 is SGHAT, CDR2 FQNNGV. The CDR3 bases are TGTGCCAGCAGCTTAGGTGGGGGGAACACTGAAGCTTTCTTT. Its translation: CASSLGGGNTEAFF.

The chain recombines TRBV30 with TRBJ1-3; D is perhaps TRBD1 (5 bases). V was clipped by 3 bases and J by 0 bases, with 15 bases between them. The CDR3 spans 16 residues. Germline V gene sequence: CDR1 GTSNPN, CDR2 SVGIG (reference sequence). The CDR3 reads CAWRPVQGVSGNTIYF. CDR3 nucleotides: TGTGCCTGGAGGCCCGTCCAGGGCGTCTCTGGAAACACCATATATTTT.

V usage is TRBV7-2 and J usage is TRBJ2-1; possible D gene TRBD2, 6 bases. The V gene's germline CDR1 is SGHTA and CDR2 FQGNSA. Trimming shortened V by 5 bases and J by 2 bases, and 22 bases separated the two germline ends. This CDR3 comprises 18 residues. CDR3 in DNA: TGTGCCAGCAGCCAACCCCGGATTGGCGGGAACGCCTACAATGAGCAGTTCTTC. This encodes CASSQPRIGGNAYNEQFF.

The chain recombines TRBV23-1 with TRBJ1-5, with TRBD1 identical over 10 bases. TRBV23-1 is treated as an ORF (open reading frame) with a function not yet certain. There are 15 residues in the CDR3. With 2 bases clipped from V and 3 bases from J, the junction kept 1 base outside the gene matches. The CDR3 here is CASSQDRGPNQPQHF. The CDR3 nucleotides are TGCGCCAGCAGTCAAGACAGGGGGCCCAATCAGCCCCAGCATTTT.

J is TRBJ1-1 and V is TRBV11-2, with 11 bases fitting TRBD1. V lost 5 bases to trimming and J lost 1 base; unmatched junction nucleotides: 6. The CDR3 is 16 amino acids. Germline CDR1 and CDR2: SGHAT and FQNNGV. The CDR3 bases are TGTGCCAGCAGCGCCGGGACAGGGGGGGGGAACACTGAAGCTTTCTTT. This encodes CASSAGTGGGNTEAFF.

This clone appeared a single time. The chain is built from TRBV4-1 and TRBJ1-2; D not resolved. The V end lost 5 bases, the J end lost 0 bases, and 22 bases lay between the germline ends. Germline V CDR1 and CDR2: MGHRA, YSYEKL. CDR3 length equals 18 residues. CDR3 DNA sequence: TGCGCCAGCAGCTTCCGTCCGAGGGAGTTCCCAGCTAACTATGGCTACACCTTC. Translated, it gives CASSFRPREFPANYGYTF.

V is TRBV6-5 and J is TRBJ2-7; 7 nucleotides line up with TRBD2. CDR1 and CDR2 from the germline V gene are MNHEY and SVGAGI. With 6 bases clipped from V and 3 bases from J, the junction kept 11 bases outside the gene matches. The CDR3 is 15 amino acids. CDR3 region: CASSVYTSDSYEQYF. The CDR3 DNA reads as TGTGCCAGCAGCGTCTATACTAGCGACAGCTACGAGCAGTACTTC.

The V call is TRBV3-1 (or the pseudogene TRBV3-2), the J call TRBJ2-2; 9 nucleotides match TRBD2. CDR1 is LGHDT and CDR2 is YNNKEL in the germline V gene (reference sequence). The V and J ends lost 0 bases and 1 base, in that order; junction bases with no gene match: 6. This CDR3 has 18 residues. The CDR3 sequence is CASSQDMLAGWNTGELFF. CDR3 bases: TGTGCCAGCAGCCAAGATATGCTAGCGGGGTGGAACACCGGGGAGCTGTTTTTT.

The chain uses TRBV6-6 and TRBJ2-7; 14 bases are a match to TRBD2. Unmatched junction bases numbered 6, after V lost 5 bases and J lost 0 bases. This CDR3 contains 17 residues. The germline V gene has CDR1 MNHNY and CDR2 SVGAGI (reference sequence). The CDR3 loop reads CASSPGLAGVSSYEQYF. CDR3 sequence (DNA): TGTGCCAGCAGTCCGGGACTAGCGGGAGTTAGCTCCTACGAGCAGTACTTC.

The genes are TRBV19 and TRBJ1-6; 9 nucleotides line up with TRBD1. Germline V gene data show CDR1 as LNHDA and CDR2 as SQIVND (reference sequence). This CDR3 region has 16 residues. J was trimmed by 3 bases and V by 6 bases; bases with no gene match: 6. CDR3 nucleotide sequence: TGTGCCAGTAGACCTCCGGGACAGGGCTATAATTCACCCCTCCACTTT. Amino acids: CASRPPGQGYNSPLHF.

This chain joins TRBV11-3 and TRBJ1-1, with D perhaps matching TRBD1 (5 bases). CDR1 and CDR2 (germline): SGHNT, YENEEA. V was pared by 6 bases and J by 2 bases, with 13 bases between. CDR3 size: 14 residues. CDR3 in amino acids: CASSQSWGNTEAFF. The DNA for the CDR3 is TGTGCCAGCAGTCAGAGTTGGGGCAACACTGAAGCTTTCTTT.

This chain joins TRBV18 and TRBJ2-1; D unclear. CDR3 length: 15 residues. Germline V lookup: CDR1 KGHSH, CDR2 LQKENI. V was pared by 2 bases and J by 5 bases, with 13 bases between. The CDR3 sequence is CASSPSLPTNNEQFF. CDR3 nucleotide sequence: TGTGCCAGCTCACCATCCTTACCGACCAACAATGAGCAGTTCTTC.

CDR3 in amino acids: CASSGLAGVTRNEQFF. The CDR3 region has the DNA TGTGCCAGCAGCGGACTAGCGGGAGTAACTAGGAATGAGCAGTTCTTC. This chain uses TRBV11-2 with TRBJ2-1, with 13 nucleotides matching TRBD2. V dropped 5 bases and J dropped 7; count of bases not matched to a gene: 8. The germline V gene encodes CDR1 SGHAT and CDR2 FQNNGV. The CDR3 spans 16 residues.